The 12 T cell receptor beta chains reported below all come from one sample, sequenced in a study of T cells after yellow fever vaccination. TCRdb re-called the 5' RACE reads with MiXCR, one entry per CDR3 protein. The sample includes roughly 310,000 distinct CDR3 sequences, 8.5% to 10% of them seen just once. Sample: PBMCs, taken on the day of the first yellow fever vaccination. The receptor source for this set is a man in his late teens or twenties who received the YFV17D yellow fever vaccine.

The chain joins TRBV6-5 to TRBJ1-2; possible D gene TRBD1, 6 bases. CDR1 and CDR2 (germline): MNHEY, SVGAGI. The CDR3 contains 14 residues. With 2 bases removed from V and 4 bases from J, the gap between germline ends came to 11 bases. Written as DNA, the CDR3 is TGTGCCAGCAGTTACGACAGGTCTGGCTATGGCTACACCTTC. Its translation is CASSYDRSGYGYTF.

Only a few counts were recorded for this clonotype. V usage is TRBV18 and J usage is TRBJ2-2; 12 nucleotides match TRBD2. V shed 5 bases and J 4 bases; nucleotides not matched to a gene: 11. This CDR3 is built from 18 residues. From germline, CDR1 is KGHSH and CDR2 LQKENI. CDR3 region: CASSSKALAGGPTGELFF. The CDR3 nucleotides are TGTGCCAGCTCATCAAAAGCACTAGCGGGGGGACCCACCGGGGAGCTGTTTTTT.

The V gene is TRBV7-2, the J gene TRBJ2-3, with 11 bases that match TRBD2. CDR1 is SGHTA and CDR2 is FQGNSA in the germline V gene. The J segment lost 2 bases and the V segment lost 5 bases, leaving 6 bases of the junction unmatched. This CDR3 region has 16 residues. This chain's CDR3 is CASSPGTSGFTDTQYF. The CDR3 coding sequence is TGTGCCAGCAGCCCGGGGACTAGCGGTTTCACAGATACGCAGTATTTT.

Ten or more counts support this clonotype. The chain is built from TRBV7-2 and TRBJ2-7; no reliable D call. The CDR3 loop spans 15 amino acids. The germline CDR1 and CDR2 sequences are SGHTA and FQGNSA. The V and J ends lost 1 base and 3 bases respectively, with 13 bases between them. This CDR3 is CASSLVPGIVYEQYF. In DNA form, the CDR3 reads TGTGCCAGCAGCTTAGTCCCAGGTATAGTCTACGAGCAGTACTTC.

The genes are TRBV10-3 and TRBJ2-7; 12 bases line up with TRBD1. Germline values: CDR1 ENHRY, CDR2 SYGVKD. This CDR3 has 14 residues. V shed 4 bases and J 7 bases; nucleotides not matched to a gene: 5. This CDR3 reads CAISVGQGAKEQYF. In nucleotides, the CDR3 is TGTGCCATCAGTGTGGGACAGGGGGCGAAGGAGCAGTACTTC.

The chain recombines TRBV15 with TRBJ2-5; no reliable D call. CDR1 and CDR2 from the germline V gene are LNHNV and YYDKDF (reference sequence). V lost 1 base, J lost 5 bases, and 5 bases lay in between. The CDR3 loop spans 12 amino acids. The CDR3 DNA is TGTGCCACCAGCAGAGGGTCGGAGACCCAGTACTTC. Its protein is CATSRGSETQYF.

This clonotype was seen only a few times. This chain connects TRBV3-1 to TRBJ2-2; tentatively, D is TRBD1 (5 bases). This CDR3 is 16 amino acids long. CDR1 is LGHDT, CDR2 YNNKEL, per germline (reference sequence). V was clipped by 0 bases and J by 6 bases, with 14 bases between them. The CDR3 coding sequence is TGTGCCAGCAGCCAAGAAGGTGTAGGGGCGGCCGGGGAGCTGTTTTTT. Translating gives CASSQEGVGAAGELFF. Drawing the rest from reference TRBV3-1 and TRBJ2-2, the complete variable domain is DTAVSQTPKYLVTQMGNDKSIKCEQNLGHDTMYWYKQDSKKFLKIMFSYNNKELIINETVPNRFSPKSPDKAHLNLHINSLELGDSAVYFCASSQEGVGAAGELFFGEGSRLTVL.

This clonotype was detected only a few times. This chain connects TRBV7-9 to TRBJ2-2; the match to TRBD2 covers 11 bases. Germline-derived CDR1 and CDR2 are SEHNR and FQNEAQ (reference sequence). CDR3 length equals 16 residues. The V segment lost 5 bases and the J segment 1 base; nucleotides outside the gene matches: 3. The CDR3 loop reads CASSELAGENTGELFF. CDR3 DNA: TGTGCCAGCAGCGAACTAGCGGGGGAGAACACCGGGGAGCTGTTTTTT.

The CDR3: CASSPGLAGGSYEQYF. The CDR3 nucleotides are TGTGCCAGCAGCCCGGGACTAGCGGGGGGCTCCTACGAGCAGTACTTC. The chain recombines TRBV7-6 with TRBJ2-7; the match to TRBD2 covers 15 bases. The CDR3 covers 16 residues. Germline lookup yields CDR1 SGHVS and CDR2 FNYEAQ. J lost 0 bases, V lost 5 bases, and 2 bases had no gene match.

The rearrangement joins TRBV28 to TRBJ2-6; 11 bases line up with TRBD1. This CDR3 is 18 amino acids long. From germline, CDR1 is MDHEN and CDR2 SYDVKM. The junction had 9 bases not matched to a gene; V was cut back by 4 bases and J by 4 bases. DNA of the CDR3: TGTGCCAGCAGTTCCCCCGGACAGGGGGCGCAAGGGGCCAACGTCCTGACTTTC. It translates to CASSSPGQGAQGANVLTF.

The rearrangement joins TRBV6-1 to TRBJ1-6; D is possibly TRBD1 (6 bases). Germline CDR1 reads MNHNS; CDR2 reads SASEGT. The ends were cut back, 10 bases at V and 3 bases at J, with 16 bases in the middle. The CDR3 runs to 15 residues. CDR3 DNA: TGTGCCACGTCCTTGGGGGGGCTCTATAATTCACCCCTCCACTTT. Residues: CATSLGGLYNSPLHF.

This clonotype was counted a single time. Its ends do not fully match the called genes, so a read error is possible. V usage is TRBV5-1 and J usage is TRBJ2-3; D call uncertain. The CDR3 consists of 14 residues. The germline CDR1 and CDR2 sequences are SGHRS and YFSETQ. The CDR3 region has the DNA TGCGCCAGCAGCTCCTTGGACGGATCAGATACGCTGTATTTT. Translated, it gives CASSSLDGSDTLYF.